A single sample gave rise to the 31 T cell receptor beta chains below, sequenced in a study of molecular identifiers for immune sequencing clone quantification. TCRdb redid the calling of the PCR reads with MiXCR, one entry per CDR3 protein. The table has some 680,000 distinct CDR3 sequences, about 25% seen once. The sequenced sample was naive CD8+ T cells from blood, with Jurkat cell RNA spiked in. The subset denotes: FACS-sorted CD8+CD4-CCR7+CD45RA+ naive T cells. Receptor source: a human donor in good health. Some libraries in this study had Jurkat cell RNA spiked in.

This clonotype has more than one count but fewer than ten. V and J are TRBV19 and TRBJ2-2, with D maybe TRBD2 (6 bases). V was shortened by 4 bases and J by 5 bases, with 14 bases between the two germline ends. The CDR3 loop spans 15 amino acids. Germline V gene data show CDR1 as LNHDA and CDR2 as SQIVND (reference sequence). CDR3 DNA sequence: TGTGCCAGTAGTACGACTAGGACGGGGACCGGGGAGCTGTTTTTT. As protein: CASSTTRTGTGELFF.

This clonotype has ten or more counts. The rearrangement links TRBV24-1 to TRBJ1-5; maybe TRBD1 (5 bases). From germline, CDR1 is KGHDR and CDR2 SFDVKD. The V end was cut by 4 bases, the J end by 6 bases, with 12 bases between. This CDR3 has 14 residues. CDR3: CATSDWGSAQPQHF. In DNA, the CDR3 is TGTGCCACCAGTGACTGGGGGTCGGCTCAGCCCCAGCATTTT.

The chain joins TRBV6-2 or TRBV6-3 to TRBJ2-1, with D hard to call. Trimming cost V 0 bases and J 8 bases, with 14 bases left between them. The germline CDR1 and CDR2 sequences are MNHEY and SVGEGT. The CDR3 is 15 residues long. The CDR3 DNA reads TGTGCCAGCAGTTACTCGACCCCCTATTTCGATGAGCAGTTCTTC. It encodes CASSYSTPYFDEQFF.

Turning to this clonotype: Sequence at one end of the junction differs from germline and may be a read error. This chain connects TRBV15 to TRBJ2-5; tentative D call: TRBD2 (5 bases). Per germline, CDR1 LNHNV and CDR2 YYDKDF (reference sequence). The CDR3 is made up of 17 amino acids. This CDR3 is CATGRGYSDPLQETQYF. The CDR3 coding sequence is TGTGCCACCGGCAGAGGGTATTCGGATCCGTTACAAGAGACCCAGTACTTC.

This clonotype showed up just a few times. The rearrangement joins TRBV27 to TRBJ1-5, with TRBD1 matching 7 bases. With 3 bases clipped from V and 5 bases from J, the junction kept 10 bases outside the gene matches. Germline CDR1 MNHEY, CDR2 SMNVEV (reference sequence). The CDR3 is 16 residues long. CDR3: CASSFRGGVLDQPQHF. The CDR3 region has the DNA TGTGCCAGCAGTTTTAGAGGGGGCGTTTTGGATCAGCCCCAGCATTTT.

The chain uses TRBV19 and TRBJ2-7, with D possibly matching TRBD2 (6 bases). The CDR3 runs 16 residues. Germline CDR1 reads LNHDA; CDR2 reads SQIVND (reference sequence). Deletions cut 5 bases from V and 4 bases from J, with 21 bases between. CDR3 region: CASSLRGEDPSYEQYF. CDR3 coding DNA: TGTGCCAGTAGTCTTCGTGGGGAGGACCCTAGTTACGAGCAGTACTTC.

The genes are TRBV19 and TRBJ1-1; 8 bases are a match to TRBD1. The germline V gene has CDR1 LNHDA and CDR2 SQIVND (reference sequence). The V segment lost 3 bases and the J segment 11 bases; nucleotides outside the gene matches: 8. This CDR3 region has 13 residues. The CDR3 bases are TGTGCCAGTAGTATTGGACAGGGCACTGGCGCTTTCTTT. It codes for CASSIGQGTGAFF.

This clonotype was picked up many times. The CDR3 nucleotides read TGTGCCAGCAGCCTGGGAGGGCCCCAGCATTTT. Encoded protein: CASSLGGPQHF. V usage is TRBV12-3 or TRBV12-4 and J usage is TRBJ1-5; D call uncertain. The CDR3 has 11 amino acids. Trimming pared 6 bases from V and 9 bases from J, leaving 9 bases between.

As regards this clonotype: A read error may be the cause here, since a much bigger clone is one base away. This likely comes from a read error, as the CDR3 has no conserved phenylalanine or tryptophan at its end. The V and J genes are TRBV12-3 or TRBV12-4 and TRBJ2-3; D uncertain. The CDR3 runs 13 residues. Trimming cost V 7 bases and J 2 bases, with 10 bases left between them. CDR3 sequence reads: CASTPSDTDTQYI. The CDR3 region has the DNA TGTGCCAGCACCCCGTCGGACACAGATACGCAGTATATT.

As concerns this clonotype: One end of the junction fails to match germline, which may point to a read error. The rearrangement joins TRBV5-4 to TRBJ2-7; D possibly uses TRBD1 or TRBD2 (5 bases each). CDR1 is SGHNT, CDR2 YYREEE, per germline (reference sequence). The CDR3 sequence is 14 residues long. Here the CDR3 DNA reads TGTGCCAGCTGCTTGGCGGGCACAGGCTACGAGCAGTACTTC. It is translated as CASCLAGTGYEQYF.

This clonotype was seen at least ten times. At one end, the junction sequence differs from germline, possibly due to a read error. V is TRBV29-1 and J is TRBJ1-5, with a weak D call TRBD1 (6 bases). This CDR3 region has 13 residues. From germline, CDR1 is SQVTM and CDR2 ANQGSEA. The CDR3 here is CSVEGGSNQPQHF. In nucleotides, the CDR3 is TGCAGCGTCGAAGGGGGTAGCAATCAGCCCCAGCATTTT.

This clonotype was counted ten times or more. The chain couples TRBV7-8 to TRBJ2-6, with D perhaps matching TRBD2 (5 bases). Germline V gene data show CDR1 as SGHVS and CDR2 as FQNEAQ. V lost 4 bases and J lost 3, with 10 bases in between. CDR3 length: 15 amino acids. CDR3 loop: CASSSAGVGANVLTF. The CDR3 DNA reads TGTGCCAGCAGCTCAGCCGGGGTTGGGGCCAACGTCCTGACTTTC.

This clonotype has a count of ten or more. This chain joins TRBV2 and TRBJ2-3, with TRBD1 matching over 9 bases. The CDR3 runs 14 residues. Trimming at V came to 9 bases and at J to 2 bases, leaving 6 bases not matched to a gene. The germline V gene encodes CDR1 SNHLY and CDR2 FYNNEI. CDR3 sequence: CASGQGTITDTQYF. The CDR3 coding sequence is TGTGCCAGTGGACAGGGGACGATCACAGATACGCAGTATTTT.

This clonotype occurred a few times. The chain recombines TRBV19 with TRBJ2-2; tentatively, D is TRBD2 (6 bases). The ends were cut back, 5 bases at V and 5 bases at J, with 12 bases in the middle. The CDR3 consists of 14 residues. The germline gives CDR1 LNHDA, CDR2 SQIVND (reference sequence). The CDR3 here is CASSSMRGTGELFF. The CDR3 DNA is TGTGCCAGTAGTTCGATGCGGGGAACCGGGGAGCTGTTTTTT. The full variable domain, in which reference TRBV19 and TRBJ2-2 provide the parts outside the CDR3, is DGGITQSPKYLFRKEGQNVTLSCEQNLNHDAMYWYRQDPGQGLRLIYYSQIVNDFQKGDIAEGYSVSREKKESFPLTVTSAQKNPTAFYLCASSSMRGTGELFFGEGSRLTVL.

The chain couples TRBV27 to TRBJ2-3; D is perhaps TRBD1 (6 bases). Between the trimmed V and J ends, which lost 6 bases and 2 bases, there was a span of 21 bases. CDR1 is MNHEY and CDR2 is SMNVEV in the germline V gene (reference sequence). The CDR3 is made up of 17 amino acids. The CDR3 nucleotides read TGTGCCAGCAGCTCACCGGTGGGGGCAGGGCCCACAGATACGCAGTATTTT. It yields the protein CASSSPVGAGPTDTQYF.

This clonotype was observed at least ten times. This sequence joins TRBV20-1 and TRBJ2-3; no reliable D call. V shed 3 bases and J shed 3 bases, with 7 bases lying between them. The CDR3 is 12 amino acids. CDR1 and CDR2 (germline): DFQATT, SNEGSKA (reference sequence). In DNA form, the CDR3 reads TGCAGTGCTAGGCAGGAGACAGATACGCAGTATTTT. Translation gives CSARQETDTQYF.

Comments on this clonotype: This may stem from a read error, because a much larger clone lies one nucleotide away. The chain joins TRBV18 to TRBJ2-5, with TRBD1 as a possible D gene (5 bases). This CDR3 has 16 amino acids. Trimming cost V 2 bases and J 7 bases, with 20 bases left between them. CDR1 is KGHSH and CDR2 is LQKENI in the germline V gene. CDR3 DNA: TGTGCCAGCTCACCAACAGGTGCCCACGGCGGCGTGACCCAGTACTTC. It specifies CASSPTGAHGGVTQYF.

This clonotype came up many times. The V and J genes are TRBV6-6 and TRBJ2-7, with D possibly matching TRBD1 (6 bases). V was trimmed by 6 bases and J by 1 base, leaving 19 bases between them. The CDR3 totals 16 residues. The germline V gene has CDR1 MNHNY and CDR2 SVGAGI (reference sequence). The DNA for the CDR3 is TGTGCCAGCAGCCCTCCACAGGGCTCCCCTTCCTACGAGCAGTACTTC. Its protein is CASSPPQGSPSYEQYF.

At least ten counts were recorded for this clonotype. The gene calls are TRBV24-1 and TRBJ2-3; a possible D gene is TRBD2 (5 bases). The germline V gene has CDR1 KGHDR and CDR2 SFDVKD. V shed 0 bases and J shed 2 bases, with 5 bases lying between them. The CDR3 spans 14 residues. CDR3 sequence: CATSDLGLTDTQYF. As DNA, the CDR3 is TGTGCCACCAGTGATTTGGGACTCACAGATACGCAGTATTTT.

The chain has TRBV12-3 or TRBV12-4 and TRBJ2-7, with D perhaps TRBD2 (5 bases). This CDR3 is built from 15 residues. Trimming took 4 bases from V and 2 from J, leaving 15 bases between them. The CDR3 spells CASSSPGGGTYEQYF. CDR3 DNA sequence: TGTGCCAGCAGTTCCCCTGGAGGTGGGACCTACGAGCAGTACTTC.

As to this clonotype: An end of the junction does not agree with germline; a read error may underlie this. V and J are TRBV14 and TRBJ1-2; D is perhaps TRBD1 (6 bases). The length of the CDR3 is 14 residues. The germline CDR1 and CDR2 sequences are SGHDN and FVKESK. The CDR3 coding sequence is TGTGCCGGCAGCCCCGGTTCAGGGGCCAATGGCTACACCTTC. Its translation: CAGSPGSGANGYTF.

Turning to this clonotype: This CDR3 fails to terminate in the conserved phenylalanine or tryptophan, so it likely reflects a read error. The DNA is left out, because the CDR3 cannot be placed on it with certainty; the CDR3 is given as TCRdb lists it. CDR3 in amino acids: CASSPGFGTGQSTDTRYL. The chain employs TRBV2 and TRBJ2-3; the table's D call TRBD1 went unverified against the DNA. The CDR3 extends over 18 residues, inclusive of both ends. Germline V gene lookup returns CDR1 SNHLY and CDR2 FYNNEI.

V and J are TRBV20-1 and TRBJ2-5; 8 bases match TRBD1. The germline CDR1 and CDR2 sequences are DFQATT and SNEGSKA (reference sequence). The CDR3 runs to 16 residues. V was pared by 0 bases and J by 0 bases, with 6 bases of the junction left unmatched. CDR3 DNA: TGCAGTGCTAGAGATGCGCAGGGGGCGAACCAAGAGACCCAGTACTTC. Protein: CSARDAQGANQETQYF.

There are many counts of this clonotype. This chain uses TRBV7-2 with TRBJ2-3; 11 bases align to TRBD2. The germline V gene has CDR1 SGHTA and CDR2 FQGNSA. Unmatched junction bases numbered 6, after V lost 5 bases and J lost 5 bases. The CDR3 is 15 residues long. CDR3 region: CASSILAGGVDTQYF. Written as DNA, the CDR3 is TGTGCCAGCAGCATCTTAGCGGGGGGGGTAGATACGCAGTATTTT. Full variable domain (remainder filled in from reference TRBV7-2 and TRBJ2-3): GAGVSQSPSNKVTEKGKDVELRCDPISGHTALYWYRQSLGQGLEFLIYFQGNSAPDKSGLPSDRFSAERTGGSVSTLTIQRTQQEDSAVYLCASSILAGGVDTQYFGPGTRLTVL.

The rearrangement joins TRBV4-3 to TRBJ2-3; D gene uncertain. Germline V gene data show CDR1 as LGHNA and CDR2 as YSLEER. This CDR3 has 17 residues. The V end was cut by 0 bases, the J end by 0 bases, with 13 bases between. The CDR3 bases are TGCGCCAGCAGCCAAGATTTTTTCCGTTCTAGCACAGATACGCAGTATTTT. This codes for CASSQDFFRSSTDTQYF.

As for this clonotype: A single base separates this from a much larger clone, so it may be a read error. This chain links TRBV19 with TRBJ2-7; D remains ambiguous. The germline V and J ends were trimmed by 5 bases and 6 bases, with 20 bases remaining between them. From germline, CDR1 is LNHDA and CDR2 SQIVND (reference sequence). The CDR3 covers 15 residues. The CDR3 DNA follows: TGTGCCAGTAGTGTCTCCGACTTTGCCTTGGGCGAGCAGTACTTC. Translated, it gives CASSVSDFALGEQYF.

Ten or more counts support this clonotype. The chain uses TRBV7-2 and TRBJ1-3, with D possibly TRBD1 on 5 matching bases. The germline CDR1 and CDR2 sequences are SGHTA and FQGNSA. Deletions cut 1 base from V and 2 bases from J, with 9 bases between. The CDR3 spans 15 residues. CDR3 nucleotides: TGTGCCAGCAGCTTAGAGCCCAGGGCTGGAAACACCATATATTTT. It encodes CASSLEPRAGNTIYF. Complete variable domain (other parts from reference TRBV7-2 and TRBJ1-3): GAGVSQSPSNKVTEKGKDVELRCDPISGHTALYWYRQSLGQGLEFLIYFQGNSAPDKSGLPSDRFSAERTGGSVSTLTIQRTQQEDSAVYLCASSLEPRAGNTIYFGEGSWLTVV.

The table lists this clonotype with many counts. The CDR3 region has the DNA TGCAGCGTTGGTATGCTGGGGGCTCCAGATACGCAGTATTTT. It specifies CSVGMLGAPDTQYF. The V and J genes are TRBV29-1 and TRBJ2-3, with a possible D match to TRBD1 (6 bases). The CDR3 length is 14 residues. Germline values: CDR1 SQVTM, CDR2 ANQGSEA. The V gene lost 4 bases and the J gene lost 4 bases, with 15 bases spanning the gap.

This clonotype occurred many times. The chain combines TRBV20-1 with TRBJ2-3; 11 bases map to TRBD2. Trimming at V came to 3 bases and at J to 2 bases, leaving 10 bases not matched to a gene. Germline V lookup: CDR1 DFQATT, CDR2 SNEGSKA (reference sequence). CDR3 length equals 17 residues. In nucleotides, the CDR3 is TGCAGTGCTAGCCTAGCGGGAGGTTTATGGCACACAGATACGCAGTATTTT. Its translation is CSASLAGGLWHTDTQYF.

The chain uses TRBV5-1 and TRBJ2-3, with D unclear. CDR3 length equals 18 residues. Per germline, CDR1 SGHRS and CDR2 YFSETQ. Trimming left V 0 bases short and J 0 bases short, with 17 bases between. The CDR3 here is CASSLVGETFTSTDTQYF. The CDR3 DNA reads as TGCGCCAGCAGCTTGGTTGGAGAAACCTTTACTAGCACAGATACGCAGTATTTT. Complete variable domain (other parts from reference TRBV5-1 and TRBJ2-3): KAGVTQTPRYLIKTRGQQVTLSCSPISGHRSVSWYQQTPGQGLQFLFEYFSETQRNKGNFPGRFSGRQFSNSRSEMNVSTLELGDSALYLCASSLVGETFTSTDTQYFGPGTRLTVL.

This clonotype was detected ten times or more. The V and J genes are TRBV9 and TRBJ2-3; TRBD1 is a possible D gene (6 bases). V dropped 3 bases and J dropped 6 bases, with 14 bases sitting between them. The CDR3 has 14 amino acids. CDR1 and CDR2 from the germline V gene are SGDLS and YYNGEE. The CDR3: CASSAGQTGDTQYF. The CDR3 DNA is TGTGCCAGCAGCGCCGGACAGACTGGTGATACGCAGTATTTT.